Shown below are 17 T cell receptor beta chains from a single sample sequenced in a study of graft-versus-host responses after intestinal transplantation (TCRdb year 2021). Taken with the paper, the label for time point translates to: cells obtained before transplantation from donor or recipient. The library was prepared using the immunoSEQ multiplex PCR assay. TCRdb carries this immuneACCESS record with in-frame sequences only. Its versions omit some clonotypes, under half of them owing to an unresolved V gene in the studies checked, with the rest unexplained. A total of some 87,000 clones appear in this sample, 90% to 95% of them only once. The ten biggest clones cover approximately 1.1% of the sample. No antigen has been identified for these receptors. The specimen was unstimulated CD8+ T cells sorted from spleen or lymph node cells, collected before transplant. The receptors originated from a human donor who was the organ donor for an intestinal transplant.

The gene calls are TRBV12-5 and TRBJ1-1; 9 bases align to TRBD1. Germline CDR1 is LGHNT and CDR2 is FRNRAP. The V gene end was trimmed by 5 bases and the J gene end by 3 bases; junction bases not matched to a gene: 4. The CDR3 is made up of 14 amino acids. The DNA of the CDR3 is TGTGCTAGTGGTCTACAGGGGGCCGACACTGAAGCTTTCTTT. This translates into CASGLQGADTEAFF.

This clone was recorded only once. The chain is built from TRBV28 and TRBJ2-5, with TRBD2 matching 7 bases. The germline gives CDR1 MDHEN, CDR2 SYDVKM. V lost 5 bases and J lost 9; bases outside the gene matches: 12. The CDR3 length is 14 residues. The CDR3 loop reads CASSHRTRAGAQYF. The CDR3 DNA follows: TGTGCCAGCAGTCACCGGACTAGGGCCGGCGCCCAGTACTTC.

V is TRBV27 and J is TRBJ1-2, with TRBD1 matching over 12 bases. Germline V lookup: CDR1 MNHEY, CDR2 SMNVEV (reference sequence). Trimming took 6 bases from V and 6 from J; bases not matched to a gene: 5. The CDR3 has 14 amino acids. This CDR3 reads CASRRDRGLHGYTF. The DNA for the CDR3 is TGTGCCAGCAGGCGGGACAGGGGGCTTCATGGCTACACCTTC.

V is TRBV11-2 and J is TRBJ1-1, with D unresolved. Germline lookup yields CDR1 SGHAT and CDR2 FQNNGV. The CDR3 contains 12 residues. Between the trimmed V and J ends, which lost 4 bases and 1 base, there was a span of 4 bases. CDR3 amino acids: CASSSQNTEAFF. The CDR3 DNA reads as TGTGCCAGCAGCTCACAGAACACTGAAGCTTTCTTT.

Only one count was recorded for this clone. The rearrangement uses TRBV5-1 and TRBJ2-7, with D perhaps TRBD1 (5 bases). The CDR3 is made up of 15 amino acids. The V gene's germline CDR1 is SGHRS and CDR2 YFSETQ. V was trimmed by 2 bases and J by 0 bases, leaving 12 bases between them. CDR3 sequence (DNA): TGCGCCAGCAGCTTAGGAGTGGGGCGCTCCTACGAGCAGTACTTC. As protein: CASSLGVGRSYEQYF.

V and J are TRBV7-9 and TRBJ2-1; TRBD2 matches 8 bases. The CDR3 contains 15 residues. CDR1 is SEHNR and CDR2 is FQNEAQ in the germline V gene (reference sequence). The ends lost 5 bases at V and 7 bases at J; junction bases unmatched: 10. CDR3 in DNA: TGTGCCAGCAGCCGAGGGAGCGGGAGAGGGAATGAGCAGTTCTTC. This encodes CASSRGSGRGNEQFF.

This clone appeared a few times. The chain recombines TRBV19 with TRBJ1-6; D gene unclear. This CDR3 is built from 15 residues. The ends were cut back, 2 bases at V and 8 bases at J, with 13 bases in the middle. Germline V lookup: CDR1 LNHDA, CDR2 SQIVND (reference sequence). CDR3 sequence reads: CASSISGGSDSPLHF. For the CDR3, the DNA is TGTGCCAGTAGTATAAGTGGTGGTAGCGATTCACCCCTCCACTTT. The whole variable domain, remainder taken from reference TRBV19 and TRBJ1-6, is DGGITQSPKYLFRKEGQNVTLSCEQNLNHDAMYWYRQDPGQGLRLIYYSQIVNDFQKGDIAEGYSVSREKKESFPLTVTSAQKNPTAFYLCASSISGGSDSPLHFGNGTRLTVT.

The chain joins TRBV27 to TRBJ1-5; D gene ambiguous. Germline V gene data show CDR1 as MNHEY and CDR2 as SMNVEV (reference sequence). The length of the CDR3 is 14 residues. V was clipped by 2 bases and J by 7 bases, with 12 bases between them. The CDR3 region is CASSLRFAAQPQHF. The CDR3 DNA sequence: TGTGCCAGCAGTTTACGGTTTGCGGCCCAGCCCCAGCATTTT.

V usage is TRBV6-4 and J usage is TRBJ2-1; possible D gene TRBD2, 6 bases. Trimming removed 0 bases from V and 0 bases from J, with 6 bases in between. The CDR3 totals 15 residues. CDR1 MRHNA and CDR2 SNTAGT come from the germline V gene. This CDR3 is CASSDSSGSYNEQFF. Here the CDR3 DNA reads TGTGCCAGCAGTGACTCTAGCGGCTCCTACAATGAGCAGTTCTTC.

The chain combines TRBV5-8 with TRBJ2-2, with D perhaps TRBD1 (6 bases). Germline CDR1 is SGHTS and CDR2 is YDEGEE. Trimming stripped 4 bases from V and 5 bases from J, with 21 bases between. This CDR3 has 17 residues. CDR3 sequence: CASSGPIMGAFTGELFF. The CDR3 DNA follows: TGTGCCAGCAGCGGCCCAATCATGGGGGCGTTTACCGGGGAGCTGTTTTTT.

The chain joins TRBV5-1 to TRBJ1-2; 8 nucleotides agree with TRBD1. From germline, CDR1 is SGHRS and CDR2 YFSETQ. V lost 4 bases to trimming and J lost 6 bases; unmatched junction nucleotides: 8. This CDR3 region has 14 residues. The CDR3 here is CASSIRQGANGYTF. The CDR3 DNA follows: TGCGCCAGCAGCATACGCCAGGGGGCCAATGGCTACACCTTC. The variable domain in full, completed from reference TRBV5-1 and TRBJ1-2, reads KAGVTQTPRYLIKTRGQQVTLSCSPISGHRSVSWYQQTPGQGLQFLFEYFSETQRNKGNFPGRFSGRQFSNSRSEMNVSTLELGDSALYLCASSIRQGANGYTFGSGTRLTVV.

The J gene is TRBJ1-3, the V gene TRBV15; TRBD1 is a possible D gene (6 bases). CDR1 and CDR2 from the germline V gene are LNHNV and YYDKDF (reference sequence). V was trimmed by 2 bases and J by 7 bases, leaving 18 bases between them. The CDR3 is made up of 16 amino acids. The CDR3 region has the DNA TGTGCCACCAGCAGACATGAAACAGGGATGGGGAACACCATATATTTT. Its protein product is CATSRHETGMGNTIYF.

The chain joins TRBV9 to TRBJ2-3; 8 nucleotides align to TRBD2. V shed 0 bases, J shed 7 bases, and the junction held 10 bases outside the gene matches. The V gene's germline CDR1 is SGDLS and CDR2 YYNGEE. The CDR3 spans 16 residues. In DNA, the CDR3 is TGTGCCAGCAGCGTAGGCGTAGCGGGGTCCGGATATACGCAGTATTTT. It specifies CASSVGVAGSGYTQYF.

This sequence joins TRBV19 and TRBJ2-7, with 10 bases aligning to TRBD2. The CDR3 has 14 residues. J lost 1 base, V lost 3 bases, and 0 bases had no gene match. CDR1 and CDR2 (germline): LNHDA, SQIVND (reference sequence). CDR3 in DNA: TGTGCCAGTAGTATTAGCGGGAGGTCCTACGAGCAGTACTTC. Protein sequence: CASSISGRSYEQYF.

This clone was recorded only once. The genes are TRBV6-5 and TRBJ2-5, with unresolved D. Germline V gives CDR1 MNHEY, CDR2 SVGAGI. V lost 5 bases and J 5 bases, leaving 12 bases between the germline ends. CDR3 length: 13 residues. CDR3 loop: CASSDDSRETQYF. The DNA of the CDR3 is TGTGCCAGCAGTGACGACTCGCGGGAGACCCAGTACTTC.

The chain joins TRBV13 to TRBJ2-3, with 11 bases identical to TRBD2. The CDR3 has 15 residues. The V segment lost 3 bases and the J segment 2 bases; nucleotides outside the gene matches: 1. CDR1 and CDR2 from the germline V gene are PRHDT and FYEKMQ (reference sequence). CDR3 sequence reads: CASSLTSGITDTQYF. CDR3 nucleotides: TGTGCCAGCAGCTTGACTAGCGGGATCACAGATACGCAGTATTTT.

This rearrangement joins TRBV19 to TRBJ1-1; TRBD1 aligns across 11 bases. The CDR3 spans 15 residues. CDR1 and CDR2 from the germline V gene are LNHDA and SQIVND (reference sequence). V trimming: 6 bases; J trimming: 7 bases; junction bases outside the gene matches: 10. CDR3: CASSPKGQGVYEAFF. Here the CDR3 DNA reads TGTGCCAGTAGCCCTAAGGGACAGGGGGTTTATGAAGCTTTCTTT.